The clone carrying this TCR beta chain was recorded many times. The sample belongs to a study of low-dose radiotherapy and immunotherapy resistance in tumors. Time point of the sample: before trial treatment. CDR1 and CDR2 from the germline V gene are MNHEY and SMNVEV (reference sequence). This CDR3 is 19 amino acids long. Unmatched junction bases numbered 16, after V lost 2 bases and J lost 7 bases. Alpha and beta chains were covered, as first-strand cDNA relied on TRAV- and TRBV-specific primers. The authors amplified TCRs for 15 to 25 PCR cycles with a constant-region primer and a V-primer adapter. TCRdb independently ran MiXCR on the reads; one entry per CDR3 protein. Among tens of thousands of distinct CDR3 sequences listed, less than 35% were seen once.

Material: PBMCs, obtained before treatment. The chain recombines TRBV27 with TRBJ2-1; 11 positions match TRBD1. The TCR sequence derives from a female donor with ovarian cancer. CDR3 in amino acids: CASSLRDRGIAGVRNEQFF. For the CDR3, the DNA is TGTGCCAGCAGTTTAAGGGACAGGGGGATAGCGGGAGTTAGGAATGAGCAGTTCTTC.